This entry describes one TCR beta chain. Seattle patients were enrolled while actively infected and followed longitudinally. Sequenced by immunoSEQ multiplex PCR; TCRdb stores in-frame clones only, minus some. The sample yields about 420,000 clones, 85% to 90% seen once. This sample was taken from a study of blood T cell repertoires in COVID-19. Study-wide context: Collection of acute and convalescent COVID-19 samples took place in the United States, Italy and Spain. From T cells, B-cell-depleted T cells, or PBMCs came the material, which was cDNA or gDNA.

The TCR originated in a man between 18 and 35 years old with COVID-19, enrolled during active disease. Material for sequencing was peripheral blood.

DNA for the CDR3: TGTGCCAGCAGTTCCAGGGTTATCAATGAGCAGTTCTTC. Amino acids: CASSSRVINEQFF. The chain combines TRBV7-9 with TRBJ2-1; tentative D call: TRBD1 (5 bases). The ends were cut back, 6 bases at V and 6 bases at J, with 12 bases in the middle. Germline values: CDR1 SEHNR, CDR2 FQNEAQ (reference sequence). The CDR3 totals 13 residues. The whole variable domain, filled in from reference TRBV7-9 and TRBJ2-1, reads DTGVSQNPRHKITKRGQNVTFRCDPISEHNRLYWYRQTLGQGPEFLTYFQNEAQLEKSRLLSDRFSAERPKGSFSTLEIQRTEQGDSAMYLCASSSRVINEQFFGPGTRLTVL.